These T cell receptor beta chains were read from a single sample in a study of cytomegalovirus exposure and HLA in healthy donors. Sequencing used immunoSEQ multiplex PCR; TCRdb keeps in-frame clones, though not all of them. The sample carries about 160,000 clones, approximately 78% recorded once. The sequencing sample was made of PBMCs. These receptors were taken from a male donor in good health and CMV-seronegative. Each CDR3 is given with its conserved first and last residue. A D gene is named only where the DNA matches it firmly. Expanded clones are given a class, and other clones once, few, many or no size at all.

size	V	J	D	DNA	CDR3
NA	TRBV10-3	TRBJ2-5	NA	TGTGCCATCAGGCAAGGAGGGGTTTGGGAGACCCAGTACTTC	CAIRQGGVWETQYF
few	TRBV6-5	TRBJ2-7	NA	TGTGCCAGCAGCGTCGCTCGACAGGCAGCTTACGAGCAGTACTTC	CASSVARQAAYEQYF
NA	TRBV28	TRBJ2-7	NA	TGTGCCAGCAGTTTACCGGGACTGAGCTACGAGCAGTACTTC	CASSLPGLSYEQYF
NA	TRBV30	TRBJ1-4	NA	TGTGCCTGGAGCCAGGAAAATGAAAAACTGTTTTTT	CAWSQENEKLFF
NA	TRBV19	TRBJ2-3	NA	TGTGCCAGTAACGGCGGAAGAGGGGATACGCAGTATTTT	CASNGGRGDTQYF
NA	TRBV4-2	TRBJ1-5	NA	TGTGCCAGCAGCCAAGCAACTATTTCTGGCCAGCCCCAGCATTTT	CASSQATISGQPQHF
NA	TRBV5-1	TRBJ2-1	NA	TGCGCCAGCAGCTTGGACAGCTACAATGAGCAGTTCTTC	CASSLDSYNEQFF
NA	TRBV7-7	TRBJ2-5	TRBD1	TGTGCTAGCAGCTCGGGGGACAGGGGAGTTGGAGAGACCCAGTACTTC	CASSSGDRGVGETQYF
NA	TRBV5-1	TRBJ2-1	TRBD2	TGCGCCAGCTCGACTAGCGGGAGTTACAATGAGCAGTTCTTC	CASSTSGSYNEQFF
once	TRBV7-2	TRBJ1-4	NA	TGTGCCAGCAGCTTAGACCCGGGTGAAAAACTGTTTTTT	CASSLDPGEKLFF
NA	TRBV6-6	TRBJ1-3	NA	TGTGCCAGCAGTCAACAAGGGGCGTTATTTGGAAACACCATATATTTT	CASSQQGALFGNTIYF
NA	TRBV18	TRBJ2-7	NA	TGTGCCAGCTCCCGCTATGAGGGTCCAGGCTACGAGCAGTACTTC	CASSRYEGPGYEQYF
NA	TRBV12-5	TRBJ1-1	NA	TGTGCTAGTGGTCCCCTCGGGGGAGGGGGTGAAGCTTTCTTT	CASGPLGGGGEAFF
NA	TRBV28	TRBJ2-1	TRBD2	TGTGCCAGCAGGTCCGGGACTAGCTATAATGAGCAGTTCTTC	CASRSGTSYNEQFF
few	TRBV15	TRBJ2-7	NA	TGTGCCACCAGCAGAGTAGGACAGTCATACGAGCAGTACTTC	CATSRVGQSYEQYF
NA	TRBV4-1	TRBJ1-1	NA	TGCGCCAGCAGCCACGTACAGGAGAACACTGAAGCTTTCTTT	CASSHVQENTEAFF
NA	TRBV6-5	TRBJ2-2	NA	TGTGCCAGCAGTTACTCCTCCGGGGCCGGGGAGCTGTTTTTT	CASSYSSGAGELFF
NA	TRBV2	TRBJ2-2	TRBD1	TGTGCCAGCAGTGACGGGACAGGGTTGACGAACACCGGGGAGCTGTTTTTT	CASSDGTGLTNTGELFF
NA	TRBV7-8	TRBJ2-1	TRBD2	TGTGCCAGCAGCACCACTAGCGGACGAAAGGACAATGAGCAGTTCTTC	CASSTTSGRKDNEQFF
NA	TRBV5-1	TRBJ2-7	TRBD1	TGCGCCAGCAGCACCGGACAGGCCCCATACGAGCAGTACTTC	CASSTGQAPYEQYF
NA	TRBV29-1	TRBJ1-2	NA	TGCAGCGTTGAAACTTCTGGTCTCAACTATGGCTACACCTTC	CSVETSGLNYGYTF
NA	TRBV4-1	TRBJ2-6	NA	TGCGCCAGCAGCCGGGCAGGGCTGGCCGGGGCCAACGTCCTGACTTTC	CASSRAGLAGANVLTF
NA	TRBV13	TRBJ2-3	TRBD2	TGTGCCAGCAGCCGGGACTACAGCACAGATACGCAGTATTTT	CASSRDYSTDTQYF
NA	TRBV28	TRBJ2-5	TRBD1	TGTGCCAGCAGTTCCTATCCGGGACAGGTAAAAGAGACCCAGTACTTC	CASSSYPGQVKETQYF
few	TRBV6-5	TRBJ1-1	NA	TGTGCCAGCAGTTATACTCAGGGAAAGGACACTGAAGCTTTCTTT	CASSYTQGKDTEAFF
NA	TRBV5-4	TRBJ2-5	TRBD2	TGTGCCAGCAGCTTGGGGCCAGCGGGGGGCGTAAAGACCCAGTACTTC	CASSLGPAGGVKTQYF
once	TRBV4-2	TRBJ1-2	TRBD1	TGTGCCAGCAGCCAAGGGAGTCGACAGGGCCTTAGCTACACCTTC	CASSQGSRQGLSYTF
NA	TRBV19	TRBJ2-1	NA	TGTGCCAGTAGTATAATGGGCGGCAGGGGGGATTGGCAGTTCTTC	CASSIMGGRGDWQFF
NA	TRBV19	TRBJ1-2	TRBD1	TGTGCCAGTACCGACCGGGGGACAGGGAGTCACTATGGCTACACCTTC	CASTDRGTGSHYGYTF
NA	TRBV27	TRBJ1-1	NA	TGTGCCAGCAGTTTATGGGCGAACACTGAAGCTTTCTTT	CASSLWANTEAFF
NA	TRBV7-2	TRBJ2-6	TRBD1	TGTGCCAGCAGTGAGGGACAGGGGCCCTTCTCTGGGGCCAACGTCCTGACTTTC	CASSEGQGPFSGANVLTF
NA	TRBV25-1	TRBJ1-2	NA	TGTGCCAGCAGTGAAGAGGGGGGGGGAGAGTGGTATGGCTACACCTTC	CASSEEGGGEWYGYTF
NA	TRBV9	TRBJ2-1	TRBD2	TGTGCCAGCAGCGTGAGCGGGGTCAATGAGCAGTTCTTC	CASSVSGVNEQFF
NA	TRBV2	TRBJ2-1	TRBD2	TGTGCCAGTGAGAGCGGGAGATCCTACAATGAGCAGTTCTTC	CASESGRSYNEQFF
NA	TRBV27	TRBJ2-1	TRBD2	TGTGCCAGCAGTTTACGGGGTACCATTCTAGCGGGAGTCAGAGAGCAGTTCTTC	CASSLRGTILAGVREQFF
once	TRBV7-2	TRBJ2-3	TRBD2	TGTGCCAGCAGCTTAACTAGCGAGAACACAGATACGCAGTATTTT	CASSLTSENTDTQYF
few	TRBV4-2	TRBJ1-2	NA	TGTGCCAGCAGCCAAGTCGGGTCAGGGCTCTATGGCTACACCTTC	CASSQVGSGLYGYTF
NA	TRBV5-1	TRBJ1-4	TRBD1	TGCGCCAGCAGCTTGAGACAGGGGGATGAAAAACTGTTTTTT	CASSLRQGDEKLFF
NA	TRBV12-5	TRBJ1-3	TRBD1	TGTGCTAGTGGTTACCTGCCTGGGACCAGGGGGCCCCTAAACTCTGGAAACACCATATATTTT	CASGYLPGTRGPLNSGNTIYF
few	TRBV5-1	TRBJ1-1	TRBD1	TGCGCCAGCAGCTTCCACAGGGGGAACACTGAAGCTTTCTTT	CASSFHRGNTEAFF